Listed below are T cell receptor beta chains from one sample, sequenced in a study of T cells in Graves' hyperthyroidism and ophthalmopathy. TCRdb re-derived calls from the multiplex PCR reads in MiXCR, one entry per CDR3 protein. The sample includes approximately 410,000 distinct CDR3 sequences, around 15% of them seen just once. What was sequenced was blood. The source of these receptors is a woman aged 18-29 years with Graves' hyperthyroidism. The CDR3 runs from the conserved cysteine through the conserved F or W. D genes are given only for firm matches. The listing skips clone size in some rows; elsewhere it reads once, few, many or a size class.

cdr3_nt,cdr3_aa,j_call,clone_size,v_call,d_call
TGTGCCAGCAGTGTGAGGTTGGGGCAGCGAAAAAATCAGCCCCAGCATTTT,CASSVRLGQRKNQPQHF,TRBJ1-5,many,TRBV2,NA
TGTGCCAGCAAACGGGCGGCAGGTGGCTACACCTTC,CASKRAAGGYTF,TRBJ1-2,many,TRBV6-1,NA
TGCGCCAGCAGCTTGGCTGGCGGGGTCTACAATGAGCAGTTCTTC,CASSLAGGVYNEQFF,TRBJ2-1,many,TRBV5-1,NA
TGTGCCAGCAGCCTTGGGGGGACTGGGGCCAACGTCCTGACTTTC,CASSLGGTGANVLTF,TRBJ2-6,many,TRBV5-6,NA
TGCGCCAGCAGCCAAGACAAGAAGAACACCGGGGAGCTGTTTTTT,CASSQDKKNTGELFF,TRBJ2-2,many,TRBV5-1,NA
TGTGCCAGCAGTTTAGAAGGGAGGGGAGGGAACGAGCAGTACTTC,CASSLEGRGGNEQYF,TRBJ2-7,many,TRBV27,TRBD2
TGTGCCAGCAGTCCGGGTGCTAGCTCCTACGAGCAGTACTTC,CASSPGASSYEQYF,TRBJ2-7,many,TRBV28,NA
TGCAGCGTTGCAGGCAGGGCCTACAATGAGCAGTTCTTC,CSVAGRAYNEQFF,TRBJ2-1,many,TRBV29-1,NA
TGCAGTGCTAGAGTACTGGTGGGGCTAGCCAAAAACATTCAGTACTTC,CSARVLVGLAKNIQYF,TRBJ2-4,many,TRBV20-1,NA
TGTGCCAGTAAACAGAGCAATCAGCCCCAGCATTTT,CASKQSNQPQHF,TRBJ1-5,many,TRBV2,NA
TGTGCCAGCAGCTCGACTAGCGGGAGGGCCATCGGGGAGCTGTTTTTT,CASSSTSGRAIGELFF,TRBJ2-2,few,TRBV7-3,TRBD2
TGTGCCAGCAGTTTAGAAATGCCAGGTCCCTATGGCTACACCTTC,CASSLEMPGPYGYTF,TRBJ1-2,few,TRBV12-3/TRBV12-4,NA
TGTGCCAGCAGCTTAACAGGGGGCAGCGGAAACACCATATATTTT,CASSLTGGSGNTIYF,TRBJ1-3,few,TRBV5-5,TRBD1
TGTGCCAGCAAGGTACTAGGGGGTTCAGATACGCAGTATTTT,CASKVLGGSDTQYF,TRBJ2-3,many,TRBV2,NA
TGTGCCAGCAGCTTAGCGTCCGGGGAGCTGTTTTTT,CASSLASGELFF,TRBJ2-2,few,TRBV7-2,NA
TGTGCCAGTCAACCGGGACACTCGAACACTGAAGCTTTCTTT,CASQPGHSNTEAFF,TRBJ1-1,NA,TRBV19,NA
TGTGCCAGCAGTTTGGGATTCAGCAGTCAGCCCCAGCATTTT,CASSLGFSSQPQHF,TRBJ1-5,many,TRBV28,NA
TGTGCCAGCAGCTTGGATGCCAGCGGGCTGTACCAAGAGACCCAGTACTTC,CASSLDASGLYQETQYF,TRBJ2-5,few,TRBV5-6,NA
TGCGCCAGCAGTGAGTCTTTTTACGGAAGGTCTAGCACAGATACGCAGTATTTT,CASSESFYGRSSTDTQYF,TRBJ2-3,few,TRBV10-2,NA
TGTGCCAGCAGTCGGGACGGAGGCTCCTACAATGAGCAGTTCTTC,CASSRDGGSYNEQFF,TRBJ2-1,many,TRBV28,NA
TGTGCCAGCAGTTTAGTTACTAGCGGAATCTCCTACAATGAGCAGTTCTTC,CASSLVTSGISYNEQFF,TRBJ2-1,once,TRBV12-3/TRBV12-4,TRBD2